These 29 T cell receptor beta chains were sequenced from one sample in a study of blood T cell repertoires in COVID-19. Data came from immunoSEQ multiplex PCR; TCRdb stores just in-frame clones and leaves some out. The sample carries 110,000 to 150,000 clones, roughly 80% recorded once. Sequencing was done on a sample of peripheral blood. The receptors stem from a woman aged 80 or over with acute or convalescent COVID-19.

V usage is TRBV5-1 and J usage is TRBJ2-3; the D is unclear. Germline CDR1 and CDR2: SGHRS and YFSETQ. Trimming cost V 3 bases and J 2 bases, with 10 bases left between them. The CDR3 loop spans 14 amino acids. CDR3 amino acids: CASSSRVVTDTQYF. Written as DNA, the CDR3 is TGCGCCAGCAGCTCACGGGTGGTCACAGATACGCAGTATTTT. Full variable domain (missing parts from reference TRBV5-1 and TRBJ2-3): KAGVTQTPRYLIKTRGQQVTLSCSPISGHRSVSWYQQTPGQGLQFLFEYFSETQRNKGNFPGRFSGRQFSNSRSEMNVSTLELGDSALYLCASSSRVVTDTQYFGPGTRLTVL.

This clone was recorded a few times. V gene TRBV4-1 combines with J gene TRBJ2-5; 7 bases align to TRBD2. The ends lost 0 bases at V and 2 bases at J; junction bases unmatched: 9. The CDR3 contains 17 residues. Germline CDR1 MGHRA, CDR2 YSYEKL. This chain's CDR3 is CASSQDGGVLAQETQYF. The CDR3 DNA reads TGCGCCAGCAGCCAAGATGGGGGGGTACTAGCACAAGAGACCCAGTACTTC.

This clone was found once. The chain combines TRBV5-8 with TRBJ2-2; no definite D call. CDR1 and CDR2 (germline): SGHTS, YDEGEE. The CDR3 is made up of 14 amino acids. V shed 0 bases and J shed 7 bases, with 10 bases lying between them. The CDR3 loop reads CASSLAVMYGELFF. CDR3 bases: TGTGCCAGCAGCTTGGCGGTTATGTACGGGGAGCTGTTTTTT.

The V call is TRBV9, the J call TRBJ1-1, with a tentative D call TRBD1 (6 bases). The CDR3 is 13 amino acids. The ends were cut back, 3 bases at V and 6 bases at J, with 12 bases in the middle. Germline values: CDR1 SGDLS, CDR2 YYNGEE. CDR3 DNA sequence: TGTGCCAGCAGCGCTGGACAGTTGTCTGAAGCTTTCTTT. This encodes CASSAGQLSEAFF. The full variable domain, its missing parts supplied by reference TRBV9 and TRBJ1-1, is DSGVTQTPKHLITATGQRVTLRCSPRSGDLSVYWYQQSLDQGLQFLIQYYNGEERAKGNILERFSAQQFPDLHSELNLSSLELGDSALYFCASSAGQLSEAFFGQGTRLTVV.

The rearrangement links TRBV5-1 to TRBJ2-7; 8 bases match TRBD1. The CDR3 sequence is 13 residues long. The J segment lost 10 bases and the V segment lost 4 bases, leaving 10 bases of the junction unmatched. In germline, CDR1 is SGHRS, CDR2 YFSETQ. The CDR3 DNA reads as TGCGCCAGCAGCGGAGGACAGGGTGGGGATCAGTACTTC. Its translation: CASSGGQGGDQYF. Full variable domain (remainder filled in from reference TRBV5-1 and TRBJ2-7): KAGVTQTPRYLIKTRGQQVTLSCSPISGHRSVSWYQQTPGQGLQFLFEYFSETQRNKGNFPGRFSGRQFSNSRSEMNVSTLELGDSALYLCASSGGQGGDQYFGPGTRLTVT.

The V gene is TRBV7-2, the J gene TRBJ1-1, with D tentatively TRBD1 (5 bases). The germline CDR1 and CDR2 sequences are SGHTA and FQGNSA. Trimming took off 5 bases at V and 1 base at J, with 11 bases between the two ends. The CDR3 contains 14 residues. DNA of the CDR3: TGTGCCAGCAGCGCTGGCAGGGCGAACACTGAAGCTTTCTTT. Translated, it gives CASSAGRANTEAFF.

This clone was counted between two and nine times. This sequence joins TRBV2 and TRBJ1-2; TRBD1 might be the D (6 bases). The ends were cut back, 6 bases at V and 8 bases at J, with 16 bases in the middle. Germline V gives CDR1 SNHLY, CDR2 FYNNEI. The CDR3 length is 13 residues. The CDR3 protein is CASRAGAQGGYTF. Here the CDR3 DNA reads TGTGCCAGCAGAGCCGGGGCCCAGGGGGGCTACACCTTC.

With regard to this clone: An end of the junction does not agree with germline; a read error may underlie this. The chain employs TRBV27 and TRBJ1-4; D might be TRBD1 (5 bases). Germline CDR1 is MNHEY and CDR2 is SMNVEV (reference sequence). CDR3 size: 15 residues. The CDR3 is CASNLRGGKGEKLFF. As DNA, the CDR3 is TGTGCCAGCAATTTACGCGGGGGGAAGGGTGAAAAACTGTTTTTT.

The V gene is TRBV2, the J gene TRBJ1-4; TRBD1 matches at 7 bases. Germline V CDR1 and CDR2: SNHLY, FYNNEI. The ends lost 8 bases at V and 8 bases at J; junction bases unmatched: 14. The CDR3 length is 15 residues. CDR3 nucleotides: TGTGCCAGCCTAAGCGACAGGGCAAGAGGGGAAAAACTGTTTTTT. It codes for CASLSDRARGEKLFF.

The chain employs TRBV12-3 or TRBV12-4 and TRBJ1-5, with a possible D match to TRBD1 (6 bases). This CDR3 is 13 amino acids long. Trimming took 4 bases from V and 3 from J, leaving 7 bases between them. As DNA, the CDR3 is TGTGCCAGCAGTTCAGGGGACAATCAGCCCCAGCATTTT. Translation gives CASSSGDNQPQHF.

The chain uses TRBV10-3 and TRBJ1-5, with D possibly matching TRBD1 (5 bases). Germline-derived CDR1 and CDR2 are ENHRY and SYGVKD. Trimming removed 4 bases at V and 2 bases at J, with 12 bases between. The CDR3 is 15 amino acids. The CDR3 region is CAISGRDGRNQPQHF. In DNA form, the CDR3 reads TGTGCCATCAGTGGGAGGGACGGACGCAATCAGCCCCAGCATTTT.

Regarding this clone: Other DNA sequences in the same sample also yield this CDR3. The V and J genes are TRBV7-3 and TRBJ1-1, with D tentatively TRBD1 (6 bases). Trimming pared 4 bases from V and 2 bases from J, leaving 11 bases between. Germline V gives CDR1 SGHTA, CDR2 FQGTGA. The length of the CDR3 is 14 residues. The CDR3 coding sequence is TGTGCCAGCAGCTCGACAGGTGCCAACACTGAAGCTTTCTTT. It encodes CASSSTGANTEAFF.

CDR3 in amino acids: CASRIDRNTEAFF. The CDR3 nucleotides read TGTGCCAGCAGAATAGACAGGAACACTGAAGCTTTCTTT. The chain uses TRBV28 and TRBJ1-1; possibly TRBD1 for D (5 bases). V lost 6 bases and J lost 1, with 9 bases in between. The germline V gene encodes CDR1 MDHEN and CDR2 SYDVKM. This CDR3 region has 13 residues. The variable domain in full, completed from reference TRBV28 and TRBJ1-1, reads DVKVTQSSRYLVKRTGEKVFLECVQDMDHENMFWYRQDPGLGLRLIYFSYDVKMKEKGDIPEGYSVSREKKERFSLILESASTNQTSMYLCASRIDRNTEAFFGQGTRLTVV.

The genes are TRBV6-2 or TRBV6-3 and TRBJ2-7; D might be TRBD2 (6 bases). V was pared by 5 bases and J by 5 bases, with 10 bases between. Germline CDR1 is MNHEY and CDR2 is SVGEGT. CDR3 length equals 12 residues. The CDR3 DNA is TGTGCCAGCAGTGATGGGGGGAACGAGCAGTACTTC. This gives the protein CASSDGGNEQYF.

This clone was seen only a few times. This chain links TRBV9 with TRBJ1-3; the D is unclear. This CDR3 has 15 amino acids. V shed 4 bases and J shed 2 bases, with 13 bases lying between them. Per germline, CDR1 SGDLS and CDR2 YYNGEE. The CDR3, as DNA: TGTGCCAGCAGCCCCCATCGGGGTCCTGGAAACACCATATATTTT. Protein product: CASSPHRGPGNTIYF. The full variable domain, completed using reference TRBV9 and TRBJ1-3, is DSGVTQTPKHLITATGQRVTLRCSPRSGDLSVYWYQQSLDQGLQFLIQYYNGEERAKGNILERFSAQQFPDLHSELNLSSLELGDSALYFCASSPHRGPGNTIYFGEGSWLTVV.

The V and J genes are TRBV9 and TRBJ2-1; 8 nucleotides line up with TRBD2. CDR1 and CDR2 (germline): SGDLS, YYNGEE. Germline trimming cut 0 bases from V and 6 bases from J; bases unmatched to any gene: 5. The CDR3 totals 15 residues. The CDR3: CASSVAAGETNEQFF. Here the CDR3 DNA reads TGTGCCAGCAGCGTAGCAGCGGGGGAGACCAATGAGCAGTTCTTC.

This clone appeared a single time. This rearrangement joins TRBV4-3 to TRBJ2-3; D is perhaps TRBD2 (7 bases). V gave up 0 bases and J gave up 4 bases, with 14 bases separating them. This CDR3 spans 16 amino acids. From germline, CDR1 is LGHNA and CDR2 YSLEER. The CDR3 spells CASSQDVGGRADTQYF. The CDR3 DNA reads TGCGCCAGCAGCCAAGACGTCGGGGGGCGGGCAGATACGCAGTATTTT.

V and J are TRBV18 and TRBJ1-1; D is possibly TRBD1 (6 bases). CDR3 length: 16 residues. CDR1 and CDR2 from the germline V gene are KGHSH and LQKENI. V shed 3 bases and J shed 5 bases, with 19 bases lying between them. CDR3 nucleotide sequence: TGTGCCAGCTCACCCACGGGTCGGGGGGCGAGGACTGAAGCTTTCTTT. Protein sequence: CASSPTGRGARTEAFF. Based on the CDR3 plus reference TRBV18 and TRBJ1-1, the full variable domain is NAGVMQNPRHLVRRRGQEARLRCSPMKGHSHVYWYRQLPEEGLKFMVYLQKENIIDESGMPKERFSAEFPKEGPSILRIQQVVRGDSAAYFCASSPTGRGARTEAFFGQGTRLTVV.

The chain links TRBV18 to TRBJ2-2, with D possibly being TRBD2 (5 bases). The CDR3 loop spans 17 amino acids. From germline, CDR1 is KGHSH and CDR2 LQKENI. Trimming took off 0 bases at V and 0 bases at J, with 11 bases between the two ends. CDR3 protein: CASSPPPGSTNTGELFF. CDR3 sequence (DNA): TGTGCCAGCTCACCACCGCCGGGGAGTACGAACACCGGGGAGCTGTTTTTT.

The chain is built from TRBV7-9 and TRBJ1-1; D is unclear. CDR3 size: 12 residues. V was trimmed by 5 bases and J by 0 bases, leaving 4 bases between them. Germline V gene data show CDR1 as SEHNR and CDR2 as FQNEAQ (reference sequence). The CDR3 reads CASSLMNTEAFF. CDR3 nucleotide sequence: TGTGCCAGCAGCCTAATGAACACTGAAGCTTTCTTT.

This sequence joins TRBV7-6 and TRBJ1-1; 8 bases are a match to TRBD1. The CDR3 runs 14 residues. With 3 bases clipped from V and 7 bases from J, the junction kept 7 bases outside the gene matches. The germline V gene has CDR1 SGHVS and CDR2 FNYEAQ. CDR3 region: CASSLSGGRDEAFF. In DNA, the CDR3 is TGTGCCAGCAGCTTGTCAGGGGGCAGGGATGAAGCTTTCTTT.

The chain employs TRBV2 and TRBJ2-1, with 8 positions matching TRBD2. Per the germline V gene, CDR1 is SNHLY and CDR2 is FYNNEI. This CDR3 contains 18 residues. Losses at the gene ends were 4 bases for V and 0 bases for J; bases not matched to a gene: 11. The CDR3 nucleotides are TGTGCCAGCAGTGGGATGGGGGAAACTAGCGGCTCCTACAATGAGCAGTTCTTC. Translated, it gives CASSGMGETSGSYNEQFF. Using reference TRBV2 and TRBJ2-1 for the parts outside the CDR3, the full variable domain is EPEVTQTPSHQVTQMGQEVILRCVPISNHLYFYWYRQILGQKVEFLVSFYNNEISEKSEIFDDQFSVERPDGSNFTLKIRSTKLEDSAMYFCASSGMGETSGSYNEQFFGPGTRLTVL.

This chain uses TRBV7-2 with TRBJ2-7; 9 positions match TRBD1. The V gene end was trimmed by 5 bases and the J gene end by 2 bases; junction bases not matched to a gene: 10. CDR1 SGHTA and CDR2 FQGNSA come from the germline V gene. The CDR3 is made up of 16 amino acids. CDR3 loop: CASSPWTGASTYEQYF. CDR3 nucleotides: TGTGCCAGCAGCCCATGGACAGGGGCCTCCACCTACGAGCAGTACTTC.

The rearrangement uses TRBV6-2 or TRBV6-3 and TRBJ1-2; perhaps TRBD1 as D (5 bases). The germline gives CDR1 MNHEY, CDR2 SVGEGT. V lost 6 bases, J lost 3 bases, and 14 bases lay in between. The CDR3 covers 14 residues. The CDR3 reads CASSSGWPHYGYTF. CDR3 sequence (DNA): TGTGCCAGCAGCTCAGGGTGGCCGCACTATGGCTACACCTTC.

The V call is TRBV5-1, the J call TRBJ1-2; D gene unclear. V lost 2 bases and J lost 8, with 10 bases in between. The CDR3 is 12 residues long. CDR1 SGHRS and CDR2 YFSETQ come from the germline V gene. CDR3 DNA: TGCGCCAGCAGCTTCGGGGAGGGAGGCTACACCTTC. Protein product: CASSFGEGGYTF.

V gene TRBV5-3 combines with J gene TRBJ1-2; D may be TRBD1 (5 bases). TRBV5-3 belongs to the ORF category, with a function that is uncertain. The CDR3 length is 14 residues. V was trimmed by 4 bases and J by 4 bases, leaving 14 bases between them. CDR3 region: CARSPVWGLYGYTF. The CDR3 DNA is TGTGCCAGAAGCCCGGTGTGGGGCCTCTATGGCTACACCTTC.

The chain links TRBV9 to TRBJ2-7; 13 nucleotides agree with TRBD2. The CDR3 runs to 16 residues. CDR1 is SGDLS, CDR2 YYNGEE, per germline. The J segment lost 5 bases and the V segment lost 3 bases, leaving 8 bases of the junction unmatched. The CDR3, as DNA: TGTGCCAGCAGCGCACTAGCGGGGGGGAACGGAGACGAGCAGTACTTC. Amino acid sequence: CASSALAGGNGDEQYF.

V gene TRBV24-1 combines with J gene TRBJ2-2, with D perhaps matching TRBD2 (5 bases). This CDR3 has 16 residues. Germline V CDR1 and CDR2: KGHDR, SFDVKD. The ends were cut back, 5 bases at V and 0 bases at J, with 12 bases in the middle. The CDR3 region has the DNA TGTGCCACCAGTGGCGGCCCGGACTCGAACACCGGGGAGCTGTTTTTT. Translating gives CATSGGPDSNTGELFF.

The rearrangement joins TRBV18 to TRBJ1-4, with 7 bases aligning to TRBD1. CDR1 and CDR2 (germline): KGHSH, LQKENI. V was clipped by 4 bases and J by 7 bases; unmatched bases: 12. The CDR3 totals 16 residues. This CDR3 is CASSQRTGLGGEKLFF. CDR3 nucleotides: TGTGCCAGCTCACAGCGGACAGGCCTAGGTGGTGAAAAACTGTTTTTT.